This TCR beta chain was sequenced in a study of identical twins. Trimming shortened V by 2 bases and J by 4 bases, and 14 bases separated the two germline ends. The CDR3 runs to 14 residues. Per germline, CDR1 SQVTM and CDR2 ANQGSEA. A template switching step contributed a universal primer site, while unique molecular identifiers were present in the cDNA. TCRdb fed the 5' RACE reads into MiXCR, producing one record per CDR3 protein. This repertoire shows about 810,000 distinct CDR3 sequences, approximately 13% found once; its top ten account for around 1.6%. These sequences were also reported in another study, on yellow fever vaccine responses in identical twins.

V is TRBV29-1 and J is TRBJ2-5; weak D call: TRBD1 (6 bases). Input material: PBMCs. This sequence was found in a woman aged 18-29 years in good health. CDR3 amino acids: CSVESTGLRETQYF. The CDR3, as DNA: TGCAGCGTTGAAAGCACAGGGTTACGAGAGACCCAGTACTTC.